The rows below give T cell receptor beta chains drawn from one sample of a study of response to subunit inactivated influenza vaccine. TCRdb ran MiXCR on the RT-PCR reads and lists one entry per CDR3 protein. The table shows roughly 710,000 distinct CDR3 sequences, with 14% occurring only once. Sequenced material: PBMCs from blood, taken 14 days before vaccination. The receptors originated from a man aged 50 to 60 who received an inactivated influenza vaccine. Each CDR3 is given with its conserved first and last residue. A D gene is named only where the DNA matches it firmly. Size is omitted from some rows. Given values are once, few, many or a class for expanded clones.

J,D,V,size,CDR3,DNA
TRBJ1-1,-,TRBV2,few,CASQVMNTEAFF,TGTGCCAGTCAGGTCATGAACACTGAAGCTTTCTTT
TRBJ2-2,-,TRBV10-3,few,CAISEADNQVTGELFF,TGTGCCATCAGTGAGGCGGACAACCAGGTCACCGGGGAGCTGTTTTTT
TRBJ2-3,-,TRBV5-1,-,CASSLESPKYTDTQYF,TGCGCCAGCAGCTTGGAATCACCTAAGTACACAGATACGCAGTATTTT
TRBJ2-5,TRBD2,TRBV2,-,CASTPGLAGVETQYF,TGTGCCAGCACCCCAGGACTAGCGGGAGTCGAGACCCAGTACTTC
TRBJ2-1,TRBD2,TRBV7-2,few,CASSLAWASGAYNEQFF,TGTGCCAGCAGCTTAGCGTGGGCTAGCGGAGCGTACAATGAGCAGTTCTTC
TRBJ2-3,TRBD2,TRBV7-9,-,CASSLVRGAQYF,TGTGCCAGCAGCTTAGTCCGGGGGGCGCAGTATTTT
TRBJ1-2,-,TRBV20-1,-,CSSLGAAFDYTF,TGCAGTTCGTTAGGGGCAGCGTTCGACTACACCTTC
TRBJ2-1,-,TRBV4-3,-,CASSQLPSYNEQFF,TGCGCCAGCAGCCAGCTCCCCTCCTACAATGAGCAGTTCTTC
TRBJ2-2,TRBD1,TRBV7-9,few,CASSHDRVSAGELFF,TGTGCCAGCAGCCACGACAGGGTTAGCGCCGGGGAGCTGTTTTTT
TRBJ1-1,-,TRBV7-9,many,CASRPVTVNTEAFF,TGTGCCAGCAGGCCGGTTACGGTGAACACTGAAGCTTTCTTT
TRBJ1-1,-,TRBV4-1,-,CASSQNTNRAFF,TGCGCCAGCAGCCAAAACACCAACAGAGCTTTCTTT
TRBJ2-2,-,TRBV4-1,few,CASSQIPGRTTTGELFF,TGCGCCAGCAGCCAGATTCCGGGACGGACGACCACCGGGGAGCTGTTTTTT
TRBJ2-4,TRBD1,TRBV29-1,few,CSVVGQPLAKNIQYF,TGCAGCGTGGTGGGACAGCCCCTAGCCAAAAACATTCAGTACTTC
TRBJ1-1,-,TRBV7-9,few,CASSLLTEAFF,TGTGCCAGCAGCTTACTAACTGAAGCTTTCTTT
TRBJ1-2,-,TRBV28,-,CASSLQGLFIGGYTF,TGTGCCAGCAGCCTACAGGGCCTTTTCATAGGTGGCTACACCTTC